Below are 18 T cell receptor beta chains sequenced from a single sample in a study of T cell responses to AZD1222 COVID-19 vaccine. Produced via immunoSEQ multiplex PCR; TCRdb's table is partial and in-frame only. The sample shows tens of thousands of clones, under 90% of them seen only once. Source: peripheral blood, taken on day 0 of AZD1222 vaccination. The origin of the receptors is an adult in good health.

CDR3 amino acids: CASSLITTNEKLFF. CDR3 nucleotides: TGTGCCAGCAGCTTAATCACAACTAATGAAAAACTGTTTTTT. The chain has TRBV7-2 and TRBJ1-4; D not resolved. Germline V lookup: CDR1 SGHTA, CDR2 FQGNSA. V was clipped by 2 bases and J by 0 bases, with 4 bases between them. The CDR3 sequence is 14 residues long.

The chain uses TRBV6-2 or TRBV6-3 and TRBJ2-1; D is undetermined. Germline V gene lookup returns CDR1 MNHEY and CDR2 SVGEGT. V lost 6 bases to trimming and J lost 4 bases, with 16 bases between them. The CDR3 totals 15 residues. The CDR3 is CASSAVASFYNEQFF. The CDR3, as DNA: TGTGCCAGCAGCGCCGTCGCCTCCTTTTACAATGAGCAGTTCTTC.

The chain has TRBV3-1 (or the pseudogene TRBV3-2) and TRBJ1-6; no reliable D call. Trimming took 3 bases from V and 5 from J, leaving 5 bases between them. CDR1 LGHDT and CDR2 YNNKEL come from the germline V gene (reference sequence). The length of the CDR3 is 13 residues. The CDR3 coding sequence is TGTGCCAGCAGCCAGAGGGATAATTCACCCCTCCACTTT. Encoded protein: CASSQRDNSPLHF.

The chain uses TRBV7-3 and TRBJ1-3; maybe TRBD1 (5 bases). This CDR3 has 15 residues. Germline-derived CDR1 and CDR2 are SGHTA and FQGTGA. V was trimmed by 0 bases and J by 4 bases, leaving 10 bases between them. The CDR3 DNA sequence: TGTGCCAGCAGCTTAACGGCAGGGCAAGGAAACACCATATATTTT. Its translation: CASSLTAGQGNTIYF.

V is TRBV29-1 and J is TRBJ1-2, with D perhaps TRBD1 (5 bases). The CDR3 covers 13 residues. Germline V gene sequence: CDR1 SQVTM, CDR2 ANQGSEA. Trimming took off 1 base at V and 4 bases at J, with 10 bases between the two ends. In DNA, the CDR3 is TGCAGCGTTGAAGTCGGGGGAGGCTATGGCTACACCTTC. It specifies CSVEVGGGYGYTF.

The chain links TRBV24-1 to TRBJ1-5, with D uncertain. The CDR3 has 9 residues. The germline V gene encodes CDR1 KGHDR and CDR2 SFDVKD. CDR3: CASGQPQHF. The CDR3 DNA sequence: TGTGCGTCCGGTCAGCCCCAGCATTTT.

The rearrangement links TRBV28 to TRBJ2-2; no definite D call. This CDR3 region has 10 residues. Per the germline V gene, CDR1 is MDHEN and CDR2 is SYDVKM. V lost 11 bases, J lost 6 bases, and 7 bases lay in between. CDR3 nucleotide sequence: TGTGCCGTTGGCCCCGGGGAGCTGTTTTTT. Translating gives CAVGPGELFF.

The rearrangement links TRBV11-3 to TRBJ2-2; 11 bases match TRBD1. Trimming at V came to 5 bases and at J to 7 bases, leaving 12 bases not matched to a gene. The CDR3 is made up of 17 amino acids. The germline V gene has CDR1 SGHNT and CDR2 YENEEA. CDR3 coding DNA: TGTGCCAGCAGCACACTCCCGGACAGGGGGCTGATCGGGGAGCTGTTTTTT. This sequence encodes CASSTLPDRGLIGELFF.

The rearrangement links TRBV11-3 to TRBJ2-3, with 12 bases identical to TRBD2. The germline CDR1 and CDR2 sequences are SGHNT and YENEEA. The J segment lost 4 bases and the V segment lost 0 bases, leaving 5 bases of the junction unmatched. This CDR3 comprises 17 residues. CDR3 DNA: TGTGCCAGCAGCTTAGAAGGGGGACTAGCGGGCGCAGATACGCAGTATTTT. This codes for CASSLEGGLAGADTQYF.

This clone was seen a few times. The DNA of the CDR3 is TGTGCCAGCAGCTCAGGACCGCGGCCAGATACGCAGTATTTT. Protein: CASSSGPRPDTQYF. V usage is TRBV11-3 and J usage is TRBJ2-3; unclear D gene. Germline V gives CDR1 SGHNT, CDR2 YENEEA. The V end lost 4 bases, the J end lost 4 bases, and 12 bases lay between the germline ends. There are 14 residues in the CDR3.

This clone has at least ten counts. The V and J genes are TRBV6-2 or TRBV6-3 and TRBJ2-7, with 10 bases aligning to TRBD2. Germline V CDR1 and CDR2: MNHEY, SVGEGT. Unmatched junction bases numbered 2, after V lost 0 bases and J lost 3 bases. This CDR3 has 15 amino acids. CDR3 sequence (DNA): TGTGCCAGCAGTTACTCGGCTAGCGGGGGCTACGAGCAGTACTTC. It encodes CASSYSASGGYEQYF.

A note on this clone: The limits of the CDR3 on the DNA are not certain, so only TCRdb's listed CDR3 is given. J is TRBJ2-7 and V is TRBV6-5; TRBD2, the D gene given by the table, was not confirmed from the DNA. Including both end residues, the CDR3 is 14 amino acids long. CDR1 and CDR2 from the germline V gene are MNHEY and SVGAGI. This chain's CDR3 is CASSYSVRGYEQYF.

J is TRBJ1-1 and V is TRBV18; no reliable D call. CDR3 length: 11 amino acids. CDR1 and CDR2 from the germline V gene are KGHSH and LQKENI. V was shortened by 3 bases and J by 8 bases, with 7 bases between the two germline ends. The CDR3 sequence is CASSPSKEAFF. CDR3 nucleotides: TGTGCCAGCTCACCCTCTAAAGAAGCTTTCTTT.

The chain links TRBV10-3 to TRBJ1-2; D uncertain. Between the trimmed V and J ends, which lost 7 bases and 4 bases, there was a span of 10 bases. Germline V CDR1 and CDR2: ENHRY, SYGVKD. The CDR3 is made up of 12 amino acids. In DNA, the CDR3 is TGTGCCATCACGGGAGGCCCCTATGGCTACACCTTC. Translating gives CAITGGPYGYTF.

This clone is a singleton in its sample. The rearrangement joins TRBV7-9 to TRBJ1-2; 7 nucleotides agree with TRBD1. Trimming cost V 3 bases and J 5 bases; bases outside gene matches: 3. The CDR3 has 13 amino acids. CDR1 SEHNR and CDR2 FQNEAQ come from the germline V gene (reference sequence). The CDR3 protein is CASSLGTEYGYTF. The CDR3 nucleotides are TGTGCCAGCAGCTTGGGGACAGAGTATGGCTACACCTTC.

The V gene is TRBV10-3, the J gene TRBJ2-3; TRBD1 matches at 7 bases. V lost 4 bases to trimming and J lost 2 bases; unmatched junction nucleotides: 6. This CDR3 is built from 15 residues. CDR1 is ENHRY and CDR2 is SYGVKD in the germline V gene. This chain's CDR3 is CAISVTGETTDTQYF. CDR3 bases: TGTGCCATCAGTGTCACAGGGGAAACCACAGATACGCAGTATTTT.

As DNA, the CDR3 is TGCGCCAGCAGCCAAGAGCACAATCAGCCCCAGCATTTT. Its protein product is CASSQEHNQPQHF. V and J are TRBV4-1 and TRBJ1-5; D remains ambiguous. The V end lost 0 bases, the J end lost 3 bases, and 3 bases lay between the germline ends. Germline V CDR1 and CDR2: MGHRA, YSYEKL. The length of the CDR3 is 13 residues.

This clone appeared a few times. This sequence joins TRBV7-2 and TRBJ2-1, with TRBD2 as a possible D gene (6 bases). Between the trimmed V and J ends, which lost 5 bases and 9 bases, there was a span of 11 bases. The CDR3 is 12 amino acids. Germline CDR1 is SGHTA and CDR2 is FQGNSA. Here the CDR3 reads CASSVPGLEQFF. The CDR3 region has the DNA TGTGCCAGCAGCGTCCCGGGACTTGAGCAGTTCTTC.